What follows describes a single TCR beta chain. Its antigen is not identified. This sample was included in a study of T cell repertoires in aging, cancer and after chemotherapy. At the level of the study: Paired samples before and after chemotherapy came from chronic lymphocytic leukemia patients on fludarabine- or bendamustine-based regimens.

The CDR3 has 16 residues. Germline-derived CDR1 and CDR2 are MNHEY and SVGAGI. V gave up 4 bases and J gave up 3 bases; unmatched junction bases: 4. Points from the study as a whole: Median generation probability rose over the chemotherapy interval in each cancer cohort, suggesting rebound thymic output.

TCR beta rearrangements were amplified from peripheral blood genomic DNA. Multiplex touch-down PCR with TRB-A/B primers amplified rearranged V-D-J TRB sequences. TCRdb fed the multiplex PCR reads into MiXCR, producing one record per CDR3 protein. The data show about 2,500 distinct CDR3 sequences, about 20% seen once. This clonotype was sampled from a human donor with a blood cancer. Material for sequencing was blood. The chain uses TRBV6-5 and TRBJ2-3, with 13 bases matching TRBD2. This CDR3 reads CASSLGLAGTTDTQYF. Written as DNA, the CDR3 is TGTGCCAGCAGTTTGGGACTAGCGGGGACGACAGATACGCAGTATTTT.